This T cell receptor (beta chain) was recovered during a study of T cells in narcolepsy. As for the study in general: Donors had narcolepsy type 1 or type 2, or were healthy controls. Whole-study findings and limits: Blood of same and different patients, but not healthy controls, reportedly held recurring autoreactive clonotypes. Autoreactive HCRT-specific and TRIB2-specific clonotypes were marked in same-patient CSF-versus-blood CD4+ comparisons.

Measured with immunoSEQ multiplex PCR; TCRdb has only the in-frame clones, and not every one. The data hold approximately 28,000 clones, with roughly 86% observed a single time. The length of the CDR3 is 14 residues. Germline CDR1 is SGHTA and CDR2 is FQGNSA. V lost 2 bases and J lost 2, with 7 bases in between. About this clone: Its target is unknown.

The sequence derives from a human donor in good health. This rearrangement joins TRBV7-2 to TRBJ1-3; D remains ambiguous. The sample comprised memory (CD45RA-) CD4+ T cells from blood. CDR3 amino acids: CASSLPVAGNTIYF. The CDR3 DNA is TGTGCCAGCAGCTTACCGGTTGCTGGAAACACCATATATTTT.